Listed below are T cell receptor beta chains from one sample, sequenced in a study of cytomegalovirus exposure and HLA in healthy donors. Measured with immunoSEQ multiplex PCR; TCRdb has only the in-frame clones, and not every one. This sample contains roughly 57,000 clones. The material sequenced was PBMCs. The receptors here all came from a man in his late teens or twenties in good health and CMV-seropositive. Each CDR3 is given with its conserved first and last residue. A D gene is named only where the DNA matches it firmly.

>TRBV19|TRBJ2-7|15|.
TGTGCCAGTAGTATTACAACCTCCGTAACCTACGAGCAGTACTTC
CASSITTSVTYEQYF
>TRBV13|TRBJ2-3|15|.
TGTGCCAGCAGCTTAGAAGGGGCCCACCCTGGTACGCAGTATTTT
CASSLEGAHPGTQYF
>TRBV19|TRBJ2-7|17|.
TGTGCCAGTAGTATAGATAGGGACCTCGGGAGCTCCTACGAGCAGTACTTC
CASSIDRDLGSSYEQYF
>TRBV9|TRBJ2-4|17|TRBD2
TGTGCCAGCAGCGTAGGTGCGGGAGGGTGGTCCAAAAACATTCAGTACTTC
CASSVGAGGWSKNIQYF
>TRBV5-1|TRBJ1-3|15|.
TGCGCCAGCAGCTTGGAACAGAGCTCTGGAAACACCATATATTTT
CASSLEQSSGNTIYF
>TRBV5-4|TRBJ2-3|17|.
TGTGCCAGCAGCCCGGATCTAGAATCGGCTAGTTCAGATACGCAGTATTTT
CASSPDLESASSDTQYF
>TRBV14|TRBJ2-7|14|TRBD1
TGTGCCAGCAGCCGTAGGACAGGGGGCTACGAGCAGTACTTC
CASSRRTGGYEQYF
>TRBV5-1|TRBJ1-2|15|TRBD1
TGCGCCAGCAGCTTGGCACAGGGGGACAACTATGGCTACACCTTC
CASSLAQGDNYGYTF
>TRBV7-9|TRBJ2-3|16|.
TGTGCCAGCAGCTTACAAGGGGCGGTGAGCACAGATACGCAGTATTTT
CASSLQGAVSTDTQYF
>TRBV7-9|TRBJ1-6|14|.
TGTGCCAGCAGCTTGGGACTGATCAATTCACCCCTCCACTTT
CASSLGLINSPLHF
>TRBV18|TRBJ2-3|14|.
TGTGCCAGCTCACCGGTTAACAGTGCAGATACGCAGTATTTT
CASSPVNSADTQYF
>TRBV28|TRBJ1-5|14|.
TGTGCCAGCAGTTTCCCCACCCAACCGGGGGGGGTACATTTT
CASSFPTQPGGVHF
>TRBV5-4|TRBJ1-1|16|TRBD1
TGTGCCAGCAGCCCCGGGACAGGGGACGGGAACACTGAAGCTTTCTTT
CASSPGTGDGNTEAFF
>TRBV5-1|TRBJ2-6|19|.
TGCGCCAGCAGCTTGGTAGGGTCAGGACAGAACTCTGGGGCCAACGTCCTGACTTTC
CASSLVGSGQNSGANVLTF
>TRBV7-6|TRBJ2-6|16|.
TGTGCCAGCAGCCTCGACGGGGTTTCTGGGGCCAACGTCCTGACTTTC
CASSLDGVSGANVLTF
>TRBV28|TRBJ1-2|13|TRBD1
TGTGCCAGCAGCCAGGACAGGCGCAGGGGCTACACCTTC
CASSQDRRRGYTF
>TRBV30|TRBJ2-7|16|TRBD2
TGTGCCTGGAGTTATTTGGTGGGAGGGCCGTCCTACGAGCAGTACTTC
CAWSYLVGGPSYEQYF
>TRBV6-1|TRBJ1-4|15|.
TGTGCCAGCAGTGAAGCGCAAGGGACACCTGAAAAACTGTTTTTT
CASSEAQGTPEKLFF
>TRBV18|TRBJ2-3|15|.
TGTGCCAGCTCACCAACGGGGGACAGCACAGATACGCAGTATTTT
CASSPTGDSTDTQYF
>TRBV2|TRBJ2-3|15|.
TGTGCCAGCAGTCGACAGGCCCGGGGCACAGATACGCAGTATTTT
CASSRQARGTDTQYF
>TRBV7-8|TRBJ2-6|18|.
TGTGCCAGCAGCTTACGCGGTGACGTCATCTGGGGGGCCAACGTCCTGACTTTC
CASSLRGDVIWGANVLTF
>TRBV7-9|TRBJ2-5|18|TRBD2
TGTGCCAGCAGCTTAGACTTCGCGGGAGGGCCATCTGGTGGGACCCAGTACTTC
CASSLDFAGGPSGGTQYF
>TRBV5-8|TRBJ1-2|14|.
TGTGCCAGCAGCCATAGGACACGAAACTATGGCTACACCTTC
CASSHRTRNYGYTF
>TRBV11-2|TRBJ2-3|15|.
TGTGCCAGCAGCTTAACCCCCGCGGGCACAGATACGCAGTATTTT
CASSLTPAGTDTQYF
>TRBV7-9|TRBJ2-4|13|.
TGTGCCAGCAGCTTAATGACTTTAAACATTCAGTACTTC
CASSLMTLNIQYF
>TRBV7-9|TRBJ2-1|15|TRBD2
TGTGCCAGCAGCGAAACGACACACGGGGGGGATGAGCAGTTCTTC
CASSETTHGGDEQFF
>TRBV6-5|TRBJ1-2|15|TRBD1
TGTGCCAGCAGGATCTCAGGGGGAGAAACCTATGGCTACACCTTC
CASRISGGETYGYTF
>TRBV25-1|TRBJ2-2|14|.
TGTGCCAGCACTTCAGGGTGGGGCACCGGGGAGCTGTTTTTT
CASTSGWGTGELFF
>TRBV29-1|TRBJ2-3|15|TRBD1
TGCAGCGTGGACAGGGGGTTTGGCGGCACAGATACGCAGTATTTT
CSVDRGFGGTDTQYF
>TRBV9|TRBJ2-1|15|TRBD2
TGTGCCAGCAGCCCGCGGGAGAGCCCCTACAATGAGCAGTTCTTC
CASSPRESPYNEQFF
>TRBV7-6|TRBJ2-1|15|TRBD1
TGTGCCAGCAAACCAGACAGGGGGCCGGGGAATGAGCAGTTCTTC
CASKPDRGPGNEQFF
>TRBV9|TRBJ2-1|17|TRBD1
TGTGCCAGCAGCTTACCTTCAGGGGGCTTCTCCTACAATGAGCAGTTCTTC
CASSLPSGGFSYNEQFF
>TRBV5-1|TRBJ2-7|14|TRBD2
TGCGCCAGCGGAACCGGGACTAGTCTGTACGAGCAGTACTTC
CASGTGTSLYEQYF
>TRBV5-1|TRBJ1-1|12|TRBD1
TGCGCCAGCGGGACAGGGAACACTGAAGCTTTCTTT
CASGTGNTEAFF
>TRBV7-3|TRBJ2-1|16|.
TGTGCCAGCAGCTTAAATGGCGGGATCTCCGCCAATGAGCAGTTCTTC
CASSLNGGISANEQFF
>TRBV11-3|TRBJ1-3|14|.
TGTGCCAGCAGCTCCGGAGCATACGGAAACACCATATATTTT
CASSSGAYGNTIYF
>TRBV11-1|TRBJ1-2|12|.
TGTGCCAGCAGCTTAGAAGGGGAAGGCTACACCTTC
CASSLEGEGYTF
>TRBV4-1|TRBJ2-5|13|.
TGCGCCAGCAGCGCCTTAGTTCGAGAGACCCAGTACTTC
CASSALVRETQYF
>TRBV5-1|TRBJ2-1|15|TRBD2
TGCGCCAGCAGCTTGGATCTAGCGGGGTACAATGAGCAGTTCTTC
CASSLDLAGYNEQFF
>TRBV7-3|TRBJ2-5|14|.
TGTGCCAGCAGCTTAAAAGGGGCGGCGGAGACCCAGTACTTC
CASSLKGAAETQYF
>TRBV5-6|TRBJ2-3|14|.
TGTGCCAGCAGCTTGTGGGGGGAAACAGATACGCAGTATTTT
CASSLWGETDTQYF
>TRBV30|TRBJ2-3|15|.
TGTGCCTGGACTAAAGCGGAAATACGCACAGATACGCAGTATTTT
CAWTKAEIRTDTQYF
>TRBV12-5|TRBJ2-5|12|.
TGTGCTAGTGGCAACAATAGGGGGACCCAGTACTTC
CASGNNRGTQYF
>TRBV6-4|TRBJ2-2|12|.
TGTGCCAGCAGTGACAACGGCGGGGAGCTGTTTTTT
CASSDNGGELFF
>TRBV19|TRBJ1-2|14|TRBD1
TGTGCCAGTTCTCCGCAGGGGGCGGACTATGGCTACACCTTC
CASSPQGADYGYTF
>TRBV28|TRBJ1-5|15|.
TGTGCCAGCAGTTTATCGCAGGGCAGCGAACAGCCCCAGCATTTT
CASSLSQGSEQPQHF
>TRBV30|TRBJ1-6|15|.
TGTGCCTGGACTCTTAGGACTAATAATAATTCACCCCTCCACTTT
CAWTLRTNNNSPLHF
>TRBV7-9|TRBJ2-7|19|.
TGTGCCAGCAGCTTAATGGGTGGGTACAGAATCGGAGGGGTTTACGAGCAGTACTTC
CASSLMGGYRIGGVYEQYF
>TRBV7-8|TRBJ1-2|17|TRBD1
TGTGCCAGCAGCCTCTCAGGGGGCAAAGCTGATCCCTATGGCTACACCTTC
CASSLSGGKADPYGYTF
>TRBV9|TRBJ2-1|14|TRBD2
TGTGCCAGCAGCGTAGAGGCTAGCGGGAGTCCGAAGATCTTC
CASSVEASGSPKIF